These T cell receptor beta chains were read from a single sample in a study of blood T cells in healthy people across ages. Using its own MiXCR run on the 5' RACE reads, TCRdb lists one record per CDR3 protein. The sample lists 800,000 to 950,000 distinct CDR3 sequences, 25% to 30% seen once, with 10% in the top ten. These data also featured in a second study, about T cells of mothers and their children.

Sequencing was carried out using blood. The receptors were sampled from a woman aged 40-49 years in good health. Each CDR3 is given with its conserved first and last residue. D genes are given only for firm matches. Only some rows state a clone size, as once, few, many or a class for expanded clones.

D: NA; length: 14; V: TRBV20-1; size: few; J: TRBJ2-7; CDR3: CSAKEGRTKGEQYF; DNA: TGCAGTGCCAAGGAGGGAAGGACAAAGGGCGAGCAGTACTTC
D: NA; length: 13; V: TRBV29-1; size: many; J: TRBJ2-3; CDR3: CSVVRRGPDTQYF; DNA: TGCAGCGTTGTCCGGAGAGGCCCAGATACGCAGTATTTT
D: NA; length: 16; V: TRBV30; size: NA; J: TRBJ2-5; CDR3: CAWSALQGSIFETQYF; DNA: TGTGCCTGGAGTGCCCTTCAGGGCAGTATTTTTGAGACCCAGTACTTC
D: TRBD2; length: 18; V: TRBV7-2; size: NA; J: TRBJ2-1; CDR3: CASSSWTSGSFPYNEQFF; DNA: TGTGCCAGCAGCTCTTGGACTAGCGGGAGTTTCCCCTACAATGAGCAGTTCTTC
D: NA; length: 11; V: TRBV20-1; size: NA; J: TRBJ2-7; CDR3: CSARRAIEQYF; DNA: TGCAGTGCTAGACGCGCCATCGAGCAGTACTTC
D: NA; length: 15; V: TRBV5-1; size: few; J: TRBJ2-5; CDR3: CASSLASLAEETQYF; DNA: TGCGCCAGCAGCTTGGCATCCCTGGCTGAAGAGACCCAGTACTTC
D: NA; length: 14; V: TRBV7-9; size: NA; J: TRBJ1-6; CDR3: CASSSQGRVVPLHF; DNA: TGTGCCAGCAGCTCACAGGGACGAGTCGTTCCCCTCCACTTT
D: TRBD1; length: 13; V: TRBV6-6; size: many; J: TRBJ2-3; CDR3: CASRLGTGDTQYF; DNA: TGTGCCAGCAGACTCGGGACAGGAGATACGCAGTATTTT
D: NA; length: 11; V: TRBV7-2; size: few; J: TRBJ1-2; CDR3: CASSFRTVNTF; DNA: TGTGCCAGCAGCTTCAGGACGGTTAACACCTTC
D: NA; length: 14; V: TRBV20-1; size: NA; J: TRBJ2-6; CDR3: CSATGSGGANVLTF; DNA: TGCAGTGCAACAGGTTCAGGTGGGGCCAACGTCCTGACTTTC
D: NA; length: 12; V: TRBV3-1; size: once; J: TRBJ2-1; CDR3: CASSQDARDMFF; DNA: TGTGCCAGCAGCCAAGATGCCCGGGACATGTTCTTC
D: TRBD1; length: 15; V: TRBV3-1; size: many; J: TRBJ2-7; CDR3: CASNNWDRSSYEQYF; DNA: TGTGCCAGCAACAATTGGGACAGGAGCTCCTACGAGCAGTACTTC
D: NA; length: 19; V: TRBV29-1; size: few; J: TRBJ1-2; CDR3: CSVEDPWKEGALTNYGYTF; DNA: TGCAGCGTTGAAGATCCGTGGAAGGAAGGGGCTTTGACTAACTATGGCTACACCTTC
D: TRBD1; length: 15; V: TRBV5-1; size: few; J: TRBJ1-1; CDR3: CASSPQGNGNTEAFF; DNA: TGCGCCAGCAGCCCACAGGGGAATGGGAACACTGAAGCTTTCTTT
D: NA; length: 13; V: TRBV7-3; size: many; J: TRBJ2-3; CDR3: CASSSGTQSTQYF; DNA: TGTGCCAGCAGCTCGGGGACTCAGAGTACGCAGTATTTT
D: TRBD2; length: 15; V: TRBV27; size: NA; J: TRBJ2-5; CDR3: CASSLTTSLQETQYF; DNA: TGTGCCAGCAGCTTGACGACTAGCCTCCAAGAGACCCAGTACTTC
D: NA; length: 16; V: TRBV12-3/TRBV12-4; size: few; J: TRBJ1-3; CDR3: CASRRESGLPGNTIYF; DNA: TGTGCCAGCAGACGTGAGTCAGGGTTGCCTGGAAACACCATATATTTT
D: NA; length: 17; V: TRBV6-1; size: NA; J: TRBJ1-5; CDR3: CASSPLDRSYSNQPQHF; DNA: TGTGCCAGCAGCCCTCTCGACAGATCCTATAGCAATCAGCCCCAGCATTTT
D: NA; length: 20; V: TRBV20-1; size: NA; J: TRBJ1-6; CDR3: CSAQLFRGAGEFSYNSPLHF; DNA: TGCAGTGCTCAACTATTCAGGGGCGCGGGTGAATTCTCCTATAATTCACCCCTCCACTTT
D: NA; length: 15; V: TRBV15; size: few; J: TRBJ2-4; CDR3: CATSRDRSPKNIQYF; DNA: TGTGCCACCAGCAGAGATCGGAGTCCGAAAAACATTCAGTACTTC
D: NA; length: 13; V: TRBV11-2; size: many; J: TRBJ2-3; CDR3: CASSGFGGDTQYF; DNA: TGTGCCAGCAGCGGTTTTGGGGGGGATACGCAGTATTTT
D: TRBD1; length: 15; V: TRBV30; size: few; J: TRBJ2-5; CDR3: CAWSVGQGARETQYF; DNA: TGTGCCTGGAGTGTTGGGCAGGGGGCTCGGGAGACCCAGTACTTC
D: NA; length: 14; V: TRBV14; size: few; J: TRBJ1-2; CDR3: CASSQDRTGYGYTF; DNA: TGTGCCAGCAGCCAAGATCGAACAGGATATGGCTACACCTTC
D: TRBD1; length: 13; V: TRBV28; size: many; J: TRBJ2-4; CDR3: CASRQGNENIQYF; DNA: TGTGCCAGCAGACAGGGGAACGAAAACATTCAGTACTTC
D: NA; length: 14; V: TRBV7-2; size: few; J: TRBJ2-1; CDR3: CASSLGFQGDEQFF; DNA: TGTGCCAGCAGCTTAGGCTTTCAGGGTGATGAGCAGTTCTTC
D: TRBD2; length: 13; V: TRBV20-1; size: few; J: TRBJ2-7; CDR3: CSARDGGAGEQYF; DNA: TGCAGTGCTAGGGACGGGGGGGCAGGAGAGCAGTACTTC
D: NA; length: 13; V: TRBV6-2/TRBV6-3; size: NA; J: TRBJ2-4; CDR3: CASRGTDYNEQYF; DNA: TGTGCCAGCAGAGGGACGGACTACAATGAGCAGTACTTC
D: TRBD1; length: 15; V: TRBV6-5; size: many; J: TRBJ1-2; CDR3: CASSLTGLDDYGYTF; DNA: TGTGCCAGCAGCCTGACAGGGCTTGACGACTATGGCTACACCTTC